This entry features one T cell receptor beta chain sequence. The entry originates in a study of early stage breast cancer tumors. The CDR3 is 15 residues long. Germline V CDR1 and CDR2: MNHEY, SMNVEV (reference sequence). Unmatched junction bases numbered 10, after V lost 5 bases and J lost 4 bases. The repertoire was sequenced with immunoSEQ multiplex PCR; TCRdb's copy has only in-frame clones and lacks some. The sample consists of approximately 30,000 clones, 80% of them appearing once. Sequenced input: blood. The V gene is TRBV27, the J gene TRBJ1-1; TRBD1 aligns across 7 bases. This TCR derives from a person in their sixties or seventies with breast cancer. CDR3 sequence reads: CASSPHRGMSTEAFF. The CDR3 region has the DNA TGTGCCAGCAGTCCCCACAGGGGCATGTCCACTGAAGCTTTCTTT.